The entry below describes one TCR beta chain. This clone was seen a few times. Its antigen remains unidentified. No quality values exist for individual bases; no much larger clone is one base distant. Via the germline V gene (reference sequence), CDR1 is MNHEY and CDR2 SMNVEV. The CDR3, cysteine through phenylalanine, is 14 amino acids long. Only the CDR3 region is kept as DNA, spanning 42 bases read in frame from base 1. V has 3 bases trimmed and J has 5 bases trimmed; junction bases matching no gene number 1. These data are taken from a study of blood T cell repertoires in COVID-19 (dated by TCRdb to the early 2020s). Study-level background: Collaborator samples came from the United States, Italy and Spain and covered acute and convalescent phases of COVID-19. The dataset comprised deeply sampled blood TCRbeta repertoires from subjects exposed to, actively infected with, or recovered from COVID-19. The prospective study material was composed of cDNA or gDNA derived from T cells, B-cell-depleted T cells, or PBMCs. HLA class I and class II types, where available, came from metadata supplied by the sample provider rather than from assay-based typing. The samples were drawn from two sources: the first 160 participants of the ongoing ImmuneRACE study, and 1,000 to 1,500 subjects contributed by 6 global collaborators. The repertoires were released in a freely available public database intended as a resource for research on the immune response to SARS-CoV-2. The sample metadata nearly always contained a de-identified subject ID, COVID-19 status, age in years and sex. The paper as a whole reports these results and caveats: How much clinical and demographic metadata was included differed by source and by participant, and the metadata was provided uncurated.

Collaborating institutions collected whole blood in K2EDTA tubes following their own protocols. For TCRbeta analysis, collaborators shipped samples in one of three forms: frozen whole blood, isolated PBMCs, or DNA extracted from either of those sample types. TCRbeta CDR3 regions were amplified from genomic DNA using the immunoSEQ Assay, a bias-controlled multiplex PCR. Turning to the authors' computational methods: The number of nucleated cells in each sample was estimated from the amplification of reference gene primers within the assay. To quantify the absolute abundance of each unique TCRbeta CDR3 rearrangement, sequence reads were collapsed and filtered. Productive Simpson clonality was computed per sample as the square root of Simpson's diversity index over productive rearrangements. The table comes from immuneACCESS by way of TCRdb, which keeps in-frame sequences with V and J called. Part of the clones is missing from these tables; in studies checked, under half for an unresolved V gene and the rest for unknown reasons. V and J calls and clone size are copied from that table; D and trimming were computed from the DNA. The sample table lists tens of thousands of clones, approximately 80% of them with a count of one. Roughly a third of the sample belongs to the ten largest clones.

Sequenced sample: peripheral blood. The rearrangement joined TRBV27 to TRBJ1-6; TRBD1 fits 7 bases in the junction. The sequence derives from an older man with acute or convalescent COVID-19. The base sequence is TGTGCCAGCAGTTTGCAGGGGGATAATTCACCCCTCCACTTT. This codes for CASSLQGDNSPLHF.